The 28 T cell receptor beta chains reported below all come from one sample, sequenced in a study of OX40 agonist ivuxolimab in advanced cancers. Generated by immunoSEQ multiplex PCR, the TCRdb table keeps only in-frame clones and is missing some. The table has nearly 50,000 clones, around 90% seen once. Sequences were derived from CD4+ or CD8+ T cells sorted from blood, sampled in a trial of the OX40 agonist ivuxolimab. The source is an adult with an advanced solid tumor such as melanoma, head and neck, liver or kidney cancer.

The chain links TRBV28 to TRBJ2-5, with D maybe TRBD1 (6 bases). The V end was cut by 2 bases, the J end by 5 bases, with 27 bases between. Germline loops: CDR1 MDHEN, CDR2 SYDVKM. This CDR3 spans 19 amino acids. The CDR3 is CASSLSEPGRGAAGETQYF. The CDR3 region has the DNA TGTGCCAGCAGTTTAAGTGAGCCCGGCAGGGGCGCTGCGGGTGAGACCCAGTACTTC.

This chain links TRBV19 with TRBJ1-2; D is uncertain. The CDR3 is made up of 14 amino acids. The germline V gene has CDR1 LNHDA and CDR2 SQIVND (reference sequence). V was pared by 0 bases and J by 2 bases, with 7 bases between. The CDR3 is CASSIDHPNYGYTF. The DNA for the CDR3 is TGTGCCAGTAGTATAGATCACCCCAACTATGGCTACACCTTC. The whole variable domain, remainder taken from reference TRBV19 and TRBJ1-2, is DGGITQSPKYLFRKEGQNVTLSCEQNLNHDAMYWYRQDPGQGLRLIYYSQIVNDFQKGDIAEGYSVSREKKESFPLTVTSAQKNPTAFYLCASSIDHPNYGYTFGSGTRLTVV.

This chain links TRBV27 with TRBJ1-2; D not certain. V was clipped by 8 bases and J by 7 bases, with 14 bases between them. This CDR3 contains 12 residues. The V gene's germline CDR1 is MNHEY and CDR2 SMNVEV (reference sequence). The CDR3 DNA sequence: TGTGCCAGCGGGGTGCGGGAGGCTGGCTACACCTTC. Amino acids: CASGVREAGYTF.

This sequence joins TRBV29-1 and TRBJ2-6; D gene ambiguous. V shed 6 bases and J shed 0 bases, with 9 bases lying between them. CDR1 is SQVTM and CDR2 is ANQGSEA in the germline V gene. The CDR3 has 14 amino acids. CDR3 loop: CSVPRGSGANVLTF. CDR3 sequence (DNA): TGCAGCGTCCCCAGAGGCTCTGGGGCCAACGTCCTGACTTTC.

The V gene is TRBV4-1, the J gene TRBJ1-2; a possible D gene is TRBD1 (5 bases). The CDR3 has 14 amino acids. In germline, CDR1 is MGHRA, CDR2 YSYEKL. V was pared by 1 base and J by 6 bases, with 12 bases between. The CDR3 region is CASSQVWGMDGYTF. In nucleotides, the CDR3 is TGCGCCAGCAGCCAAGTTTGGGGGATGGATGGCTACACCTTC.

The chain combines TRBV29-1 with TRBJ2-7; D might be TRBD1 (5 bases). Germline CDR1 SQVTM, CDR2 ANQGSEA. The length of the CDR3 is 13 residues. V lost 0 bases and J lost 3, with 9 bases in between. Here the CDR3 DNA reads TGCAGCGTTGAAGAGTCCCAGGGCTACGAGCAGTACTTC. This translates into CSVEESQGYEQYF.

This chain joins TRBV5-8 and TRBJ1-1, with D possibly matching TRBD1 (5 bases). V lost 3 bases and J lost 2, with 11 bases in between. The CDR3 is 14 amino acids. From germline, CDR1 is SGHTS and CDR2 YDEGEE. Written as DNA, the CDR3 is TGTGCCAGCAGCTACGGGACGGTTAACACTGAAGCTTTCTTT. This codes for CASSYGTVNTEAFF.

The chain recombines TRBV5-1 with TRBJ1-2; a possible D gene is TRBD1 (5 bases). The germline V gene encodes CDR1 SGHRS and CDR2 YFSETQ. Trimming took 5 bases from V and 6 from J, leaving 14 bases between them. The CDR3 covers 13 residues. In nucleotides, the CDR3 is TGCGCCAGCAGTGTAGGGGATGGGGATGGCTACACCTTC. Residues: CASSVGDGDGYTF.

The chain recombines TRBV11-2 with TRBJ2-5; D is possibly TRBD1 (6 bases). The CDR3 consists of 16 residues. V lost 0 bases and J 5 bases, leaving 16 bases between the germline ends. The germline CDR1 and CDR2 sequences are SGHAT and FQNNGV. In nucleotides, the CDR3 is TGTGCCAGCAGCTTAGAGATGTACGGGCAGGGGGAGACCCAGTACTTC. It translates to CASSLEMYGQGETQYF.

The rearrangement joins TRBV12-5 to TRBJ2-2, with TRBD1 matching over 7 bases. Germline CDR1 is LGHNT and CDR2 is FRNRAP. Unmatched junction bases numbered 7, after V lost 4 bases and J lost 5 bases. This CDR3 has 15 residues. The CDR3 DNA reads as TGTGCTAGTGGTTGGGAGACAGGGAGTACCGGGGAGCTGTTTTTT. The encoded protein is CASGWETGSTGELFF.

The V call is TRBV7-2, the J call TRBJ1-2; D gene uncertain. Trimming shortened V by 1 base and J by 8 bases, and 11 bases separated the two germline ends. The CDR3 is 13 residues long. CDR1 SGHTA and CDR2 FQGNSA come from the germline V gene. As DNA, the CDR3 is TGTGCCAGCAGCTTAGTAGGAGAAGGGGGCTACACCTTC. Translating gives CASSLVGEGGYTF.

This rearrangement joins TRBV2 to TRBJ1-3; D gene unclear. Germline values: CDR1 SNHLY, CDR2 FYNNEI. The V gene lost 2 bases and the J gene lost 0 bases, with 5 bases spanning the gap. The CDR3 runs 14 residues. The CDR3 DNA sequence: TGTGCCAGCAGTGAAACAGTCTCTGGAAACACCATATATTTT. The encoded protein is CASSETVSGNTIYF.

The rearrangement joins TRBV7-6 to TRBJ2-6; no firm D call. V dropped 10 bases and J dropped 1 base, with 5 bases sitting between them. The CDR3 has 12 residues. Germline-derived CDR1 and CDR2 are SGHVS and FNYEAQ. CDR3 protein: CAIPSGANVLTF. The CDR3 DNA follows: TGTGCCATCCCTTCTGGGGCCAACGTCCTGACTTTC.

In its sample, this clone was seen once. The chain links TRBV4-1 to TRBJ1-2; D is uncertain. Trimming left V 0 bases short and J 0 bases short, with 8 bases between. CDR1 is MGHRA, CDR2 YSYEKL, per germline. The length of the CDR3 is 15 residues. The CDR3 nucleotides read TGCGCCAGCAGCCAAGAGTTCGCAGCTAACTATGGCTACACCTTC. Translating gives CASSQEFAANYGYTF.

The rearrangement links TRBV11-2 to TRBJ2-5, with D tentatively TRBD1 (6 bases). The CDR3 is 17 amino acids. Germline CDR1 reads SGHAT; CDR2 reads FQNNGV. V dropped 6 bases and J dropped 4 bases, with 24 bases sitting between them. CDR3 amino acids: CASSTAGLGRGGETQYF. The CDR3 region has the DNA TGTGCCAGCAGTACGGCAGGCTTGGGCAGGGGCGGAGAGACCCAGTACTTC. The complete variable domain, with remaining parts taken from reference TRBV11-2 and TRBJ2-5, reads EAGVAQSPRYKIIEKRQSVAFWCNPISGHATLYWYQQILGQGPKLLIQFQNNGVVDDSQLPKDRFSAERLKGVDSTLKIQPAKLEDSAVYLCASSTAGLGRGGETQYFGPGTRLLVL.

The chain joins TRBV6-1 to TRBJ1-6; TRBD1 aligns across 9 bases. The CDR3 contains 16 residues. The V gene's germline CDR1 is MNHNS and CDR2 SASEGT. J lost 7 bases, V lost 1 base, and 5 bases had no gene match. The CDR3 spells CASSEVGDRVNSPLHF. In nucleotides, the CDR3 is TGTGCCAGCAGTGAAGTAGGGGACAGGGTAAATTCACCCCTCCACTTT.

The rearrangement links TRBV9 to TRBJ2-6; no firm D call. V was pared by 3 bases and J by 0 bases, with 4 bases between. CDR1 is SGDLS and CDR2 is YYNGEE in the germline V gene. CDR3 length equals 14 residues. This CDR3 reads CASSASSGANVLTF. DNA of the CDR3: TGTGCCAGCAGCGCGAGCTCTGGGGCCAACGTCCTGACTTTC.

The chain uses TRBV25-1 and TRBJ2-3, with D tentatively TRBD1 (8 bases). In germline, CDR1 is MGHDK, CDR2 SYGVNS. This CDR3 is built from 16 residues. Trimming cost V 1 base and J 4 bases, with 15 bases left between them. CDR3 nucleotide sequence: TGTGCCAGCAGTGAATGGAACAGGGGGGGATCAGATACGCAGTATTTT. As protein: CASSEWNRGGSDTQYF.

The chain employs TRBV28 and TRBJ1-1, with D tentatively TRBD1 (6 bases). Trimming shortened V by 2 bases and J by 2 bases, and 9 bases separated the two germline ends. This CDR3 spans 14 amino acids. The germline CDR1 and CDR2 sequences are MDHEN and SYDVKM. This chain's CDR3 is CASSLNRVNTEAFF. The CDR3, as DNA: TGTGCCAGCAGTTTAAACAGGGTAAACACTGAAGCTTTCTTT.

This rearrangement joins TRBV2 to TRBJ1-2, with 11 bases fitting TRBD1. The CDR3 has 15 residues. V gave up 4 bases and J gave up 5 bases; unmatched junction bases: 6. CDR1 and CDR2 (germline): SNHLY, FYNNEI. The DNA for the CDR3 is TGTGCCAGCAGTGCGGGACAGGGGGGAATGTATGGCTACACCTTC. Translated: CASSAGQGGMYGYTF. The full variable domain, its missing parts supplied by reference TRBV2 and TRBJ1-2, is EPEVTQTPSHQVTQMGQEVILRCVPISNHLYFYWYRQILGQKVEFLVSFYNNEISEKSEIFDDQFSVERPDGSNFTLKIRSTKLEDSAMYFCASSAGQGGMYGYTFGSGTRLTVV.

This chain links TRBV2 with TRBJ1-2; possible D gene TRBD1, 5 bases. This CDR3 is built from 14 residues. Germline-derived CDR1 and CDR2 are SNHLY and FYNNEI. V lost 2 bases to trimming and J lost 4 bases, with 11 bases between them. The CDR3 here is CASSESGTGYGYTF. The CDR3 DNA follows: TGTGCCAGCAGTGAATCGGGGACGGGCTATGGCTACACCTTC.

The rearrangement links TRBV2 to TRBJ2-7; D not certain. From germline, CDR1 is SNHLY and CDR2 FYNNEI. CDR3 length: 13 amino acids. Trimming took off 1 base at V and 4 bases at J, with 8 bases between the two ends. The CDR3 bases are TGTGCCAGCAGTGAAGGACCTATATACGAGCAGTACGTC. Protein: CASSEGPIYEQYV.

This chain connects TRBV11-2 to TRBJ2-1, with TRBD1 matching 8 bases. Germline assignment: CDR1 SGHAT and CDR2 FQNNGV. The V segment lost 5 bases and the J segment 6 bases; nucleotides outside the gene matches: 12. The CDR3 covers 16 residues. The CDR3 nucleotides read TGTGCCAGCAGCGGCCCAGGGGGCGGAAGAATCAATGAGCAGTTCTTC. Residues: CASSGPGGGRINEQFF.

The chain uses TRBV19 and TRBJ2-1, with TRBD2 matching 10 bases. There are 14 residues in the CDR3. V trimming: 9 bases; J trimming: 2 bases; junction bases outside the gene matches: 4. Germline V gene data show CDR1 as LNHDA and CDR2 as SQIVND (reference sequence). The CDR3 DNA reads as TGTGCCAGCAACCTAGCGGGGGCCTACAATGAGCAGTTCTTC. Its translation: CASNLAGAYNEQFF.

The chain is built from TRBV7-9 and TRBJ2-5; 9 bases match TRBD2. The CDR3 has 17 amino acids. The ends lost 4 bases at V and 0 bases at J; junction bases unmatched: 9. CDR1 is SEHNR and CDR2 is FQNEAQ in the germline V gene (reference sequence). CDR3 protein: CASSSPGGGAYQETQYF. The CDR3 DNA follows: TGTGCCAGCAGCTCCCCCGGCGGGGGGGCGTACCAAGAGACCCAGTACTTC.

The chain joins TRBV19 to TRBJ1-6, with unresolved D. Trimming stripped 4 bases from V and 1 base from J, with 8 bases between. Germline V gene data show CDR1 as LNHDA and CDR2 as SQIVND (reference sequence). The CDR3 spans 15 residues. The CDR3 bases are TGTGCCAGTAGTAGCCGTTCGTCCTATAATTCACCCCTCCACTTT. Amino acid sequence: CASSSRSSYNSPLHF.

The CDR3 nucleotides read TGTGCCAGCAGTGAGGTAGCGGGGGGTGCGTACGAGCAGTACTTC. This codes for CASSEVAGGAYEQYF. This chain uses TRBV6-1 with TRBJ2-7; 10 bases are a match to TRBD2. Germline V gene lookup returns CDR1 MNHNS and CDR2 SASEGT. There are 15 residues in the CDR3. With V trimmed by 3 bases and J by 4 bases, 6 bases remained unmatched.

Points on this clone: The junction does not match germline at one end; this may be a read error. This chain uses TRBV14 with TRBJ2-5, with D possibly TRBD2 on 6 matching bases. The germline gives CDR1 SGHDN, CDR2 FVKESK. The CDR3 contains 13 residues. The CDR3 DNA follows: TGTGCCAGCAGGCAAGGAGGGGAGGAGACCCAGTACTTC. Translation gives CASRQGGEETQYF.